This T cell receptor (beta chain) derives from a study of T cell repertoires in cytomegalovirus infection. Study context: Indications came from public TCR beta signatures; they pointed to CMV infection and to a matching HLA type.

One entry per CDR3 protein, called by TCRdb with MiXCR from the reads. The profile shows around 210,000 distinct CDR3 sequences, about 7% of them singletons. Study results and limitations: Ex vivo responses were dominated by HLA-C-restricted CMV-specific TCR beta clonotypes.

This clonotype was recorded at least ten times. Its matching antigen is unknown. The germline V and J ends were trimmed by 5 bases and 6 bases, with 13 bases remaining between them. The CDR3 is 13 amino acids. Germline V CDR1 and CDR2: MNHNY, SVGAGI (reference sequence). The TCR comes from a human donor in good health (CMV status not recorded). Some clones in this sample may be carry-over from other donors' samples. Sequencing input: PBMCs. The rearrangement links TRBV6-6 to TRBJ1-2; D is undetermined. The CDR3 sequence: CASSLDPLDGYTF. For the CDR3, the DNA is TGTGCCAGCAGTCTGGACCCACTCGATGGCTACACCTTC.